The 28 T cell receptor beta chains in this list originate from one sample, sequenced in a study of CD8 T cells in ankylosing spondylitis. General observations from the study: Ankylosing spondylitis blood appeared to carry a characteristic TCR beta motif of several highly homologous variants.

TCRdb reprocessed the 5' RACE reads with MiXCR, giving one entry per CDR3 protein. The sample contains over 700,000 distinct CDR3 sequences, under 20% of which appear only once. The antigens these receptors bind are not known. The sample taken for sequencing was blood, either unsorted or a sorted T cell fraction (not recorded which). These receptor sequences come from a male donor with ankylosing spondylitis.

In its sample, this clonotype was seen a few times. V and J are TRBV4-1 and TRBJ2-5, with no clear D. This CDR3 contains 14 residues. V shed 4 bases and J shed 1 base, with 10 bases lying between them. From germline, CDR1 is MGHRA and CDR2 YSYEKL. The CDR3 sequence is CASSPRHLQETQYF. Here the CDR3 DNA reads TGCGCCAGCAGCCCCCGACACCTCCAAGAGACCCAGTACTTC.

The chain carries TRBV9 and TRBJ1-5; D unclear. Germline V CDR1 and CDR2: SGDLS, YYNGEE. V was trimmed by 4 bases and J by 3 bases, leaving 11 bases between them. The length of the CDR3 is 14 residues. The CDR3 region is CASSSDGFNQPQHF. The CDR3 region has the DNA TGTGCCAGCAGCAGCGACGGTTTCAATCAGCCCCAGCATTTT.

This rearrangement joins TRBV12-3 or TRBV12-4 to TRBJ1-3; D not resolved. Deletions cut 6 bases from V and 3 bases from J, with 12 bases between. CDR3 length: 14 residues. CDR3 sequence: CASSHKQFGNTIYF. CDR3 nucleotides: TGTGCCAGCAGCCACAAACAGTTTGGAAACACCATATATTTT.

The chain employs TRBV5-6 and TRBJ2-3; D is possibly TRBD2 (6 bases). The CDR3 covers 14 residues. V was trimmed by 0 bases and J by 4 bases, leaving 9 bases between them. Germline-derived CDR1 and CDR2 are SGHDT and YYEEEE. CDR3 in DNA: TGTGCCAGCAGCTTGGCCCGGAGGGCAGATACGCAGTATTTT. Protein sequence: CASSLARRADTQYF.

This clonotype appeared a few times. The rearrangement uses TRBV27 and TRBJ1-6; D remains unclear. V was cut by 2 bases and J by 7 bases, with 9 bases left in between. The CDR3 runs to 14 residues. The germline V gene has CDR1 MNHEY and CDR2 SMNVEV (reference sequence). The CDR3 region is CASSLVAGNSPLHF. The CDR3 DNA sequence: TGTGCCAGCAGTTTAGTTGCAGGAAATTCACCCCTCCACTTT.

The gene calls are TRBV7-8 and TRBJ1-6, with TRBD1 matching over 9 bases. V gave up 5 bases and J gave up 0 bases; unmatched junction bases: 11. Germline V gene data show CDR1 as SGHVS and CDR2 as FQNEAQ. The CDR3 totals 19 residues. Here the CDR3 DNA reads TGTGCCAGCAGCCCTGACAGGGGGAGGGCGAGCTCCTATAATTCACCCCTCCACTTT. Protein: CASSPDRGRASSYNSPLHF.

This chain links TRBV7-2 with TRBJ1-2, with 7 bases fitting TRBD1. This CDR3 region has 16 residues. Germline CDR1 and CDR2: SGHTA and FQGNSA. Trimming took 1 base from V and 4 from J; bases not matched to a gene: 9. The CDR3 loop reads CASSLVGGDFVYGYTF. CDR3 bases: TGTGCCAGCAGCTTAGTAGGGGGCGATTTCGTCTATGGCTACACCTTC.

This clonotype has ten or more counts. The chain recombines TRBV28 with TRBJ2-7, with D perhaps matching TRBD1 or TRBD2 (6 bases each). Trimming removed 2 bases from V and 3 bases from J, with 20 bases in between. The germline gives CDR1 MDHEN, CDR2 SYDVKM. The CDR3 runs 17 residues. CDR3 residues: CASSLPGTTGGYYEQYF. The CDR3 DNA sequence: TGTGCCAGCAGTTTACCCGGGACGACCGGGGGCTACTACGAGCAGTACTTC.

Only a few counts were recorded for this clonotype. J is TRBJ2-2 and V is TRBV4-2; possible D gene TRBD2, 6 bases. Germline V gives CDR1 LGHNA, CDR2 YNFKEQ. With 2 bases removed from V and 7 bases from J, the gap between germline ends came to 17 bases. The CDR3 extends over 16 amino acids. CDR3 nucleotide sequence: TGTGCCAGCAGCCAACCCTTCGGGGGAGTTGACGGGGAGCTGTTTTTT. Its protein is CASSQPFGGVDGELFF.

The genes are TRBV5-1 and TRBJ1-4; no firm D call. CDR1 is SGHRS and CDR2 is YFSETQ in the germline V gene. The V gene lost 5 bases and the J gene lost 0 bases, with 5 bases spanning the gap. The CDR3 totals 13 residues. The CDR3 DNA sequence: TGCGCCAGCAGGGACCCAACTAATGAAAAACTGTTTTTT. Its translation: CASRDPTNEKLFF.

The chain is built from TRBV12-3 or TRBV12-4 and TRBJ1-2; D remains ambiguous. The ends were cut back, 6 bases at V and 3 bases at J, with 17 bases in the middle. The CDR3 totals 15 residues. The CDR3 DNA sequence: TGTGCCAGCAGCTCGGACGGAAACCCCTACTATGGCTACACCTTC. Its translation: CASSSDGNPYYGYTF.

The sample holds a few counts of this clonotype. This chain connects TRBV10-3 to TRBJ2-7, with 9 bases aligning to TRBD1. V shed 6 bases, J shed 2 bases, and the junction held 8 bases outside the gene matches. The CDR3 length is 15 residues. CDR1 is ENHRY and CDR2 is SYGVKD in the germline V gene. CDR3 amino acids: CAIREVTGGPYEQYF. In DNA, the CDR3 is TGTGCCATCAGGGAAGTTACAGGGGGCCCCTACGAGCAGTACTTC.

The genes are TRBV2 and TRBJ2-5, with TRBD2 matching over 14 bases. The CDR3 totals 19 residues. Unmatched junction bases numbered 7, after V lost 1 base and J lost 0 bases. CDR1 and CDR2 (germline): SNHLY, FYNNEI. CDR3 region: CASSEVGTSGGQNQETQYF. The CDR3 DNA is TGTGCCAGCAGTGAAGTTGGGACTAGCGGGGGTCAGAACCAAGAGACCCAGTACTTC.

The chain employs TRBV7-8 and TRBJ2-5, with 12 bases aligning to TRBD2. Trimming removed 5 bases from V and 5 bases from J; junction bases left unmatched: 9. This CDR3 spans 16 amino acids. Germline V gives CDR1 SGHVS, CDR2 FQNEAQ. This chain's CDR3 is CASSGSSGRAGETQYF. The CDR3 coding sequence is TGTGCCAGCAGCGGGTCTAGCGGGAGGGCCGGTGAGACCCAGTACTTC.

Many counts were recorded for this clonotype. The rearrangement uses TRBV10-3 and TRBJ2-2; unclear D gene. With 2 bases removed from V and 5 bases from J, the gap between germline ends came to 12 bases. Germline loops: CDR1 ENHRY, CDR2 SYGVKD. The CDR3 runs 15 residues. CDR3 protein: CAISEEIAPTGELFF. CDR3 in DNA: TGTGCCATCAGTGAGGAAATTGCGCCTACCGGGGAGCTGTTTTTT.

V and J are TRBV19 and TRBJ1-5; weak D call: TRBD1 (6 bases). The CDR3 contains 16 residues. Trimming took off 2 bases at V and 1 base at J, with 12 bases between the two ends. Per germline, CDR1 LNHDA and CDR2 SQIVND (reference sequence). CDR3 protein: CASSISPGQSNQPQHF. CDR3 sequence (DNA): TGTGCCAGTAGTATATCCCCAGGACAGAGCAATCAGCCCCAGCATTTT.

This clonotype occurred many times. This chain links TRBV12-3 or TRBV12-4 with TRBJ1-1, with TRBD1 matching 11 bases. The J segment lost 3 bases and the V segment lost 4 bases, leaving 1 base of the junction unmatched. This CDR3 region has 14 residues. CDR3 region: CASSWDRGDTEAFF. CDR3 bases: TGTGCCAGCAGTTGGGACAGGGGGGACACTGAAGCTTTCTTT.

CDR3 nucleotide sequence: TGCAGTGTCCGGAGGGAGATTAGCGATGATCAGCCCCAGCATTTT. This gives the protein CSVRREISDDQPQHF. The V call is TRBV20-1, the J call TRBJ1-5; D gene unclear. The V gene lost 7 bases and the J gene lost 5 bases, with 21 bases spanning the gap. The germline CDR1 and CDR2 sequences are DFQATT and SNEGSKA (reference sequence). This CDR3 region has 15 residues.

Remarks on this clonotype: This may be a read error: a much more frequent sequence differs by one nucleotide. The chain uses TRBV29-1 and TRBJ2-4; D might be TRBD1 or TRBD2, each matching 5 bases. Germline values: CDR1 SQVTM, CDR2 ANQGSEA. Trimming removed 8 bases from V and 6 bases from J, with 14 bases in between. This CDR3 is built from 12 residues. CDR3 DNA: TGCAGCATTTCCGGGACGGGAAACATTCAGTACTTC. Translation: CSISGTGNIQYF.

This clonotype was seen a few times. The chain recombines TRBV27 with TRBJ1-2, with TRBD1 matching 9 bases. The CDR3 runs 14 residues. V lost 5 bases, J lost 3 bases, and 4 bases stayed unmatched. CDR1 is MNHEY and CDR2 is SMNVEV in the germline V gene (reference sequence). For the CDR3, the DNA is TGTGCCAGCAGTCCCACAGGGGGCGACTATGGCTACACCTTC. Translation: CASSPTGGDYGYTF.

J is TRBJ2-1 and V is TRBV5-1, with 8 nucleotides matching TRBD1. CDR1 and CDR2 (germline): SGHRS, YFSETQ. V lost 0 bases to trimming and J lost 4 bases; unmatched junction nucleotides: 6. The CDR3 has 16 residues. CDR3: CASSLDDRGKYNEQFF. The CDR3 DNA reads TGCGCCAGCAGCTTGGATGACAGGGGCAAGTACAATGAGCAGTTCTTC.

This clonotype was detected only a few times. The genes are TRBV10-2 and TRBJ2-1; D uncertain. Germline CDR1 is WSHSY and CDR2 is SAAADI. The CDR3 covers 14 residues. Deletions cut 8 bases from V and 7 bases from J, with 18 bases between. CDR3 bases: TGCGCCAGCCAGGTCCCGACCTCCGGAAATGAGCAGTTCTTC. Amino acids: CASQVPTSGNEQFF.

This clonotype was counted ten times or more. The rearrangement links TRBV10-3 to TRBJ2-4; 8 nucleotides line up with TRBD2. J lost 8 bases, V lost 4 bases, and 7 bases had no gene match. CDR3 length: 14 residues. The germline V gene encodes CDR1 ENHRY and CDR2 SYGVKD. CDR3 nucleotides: TGTGCCATCAGTGCGGGACTAGATGGGGACATTCAGTACTTC. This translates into CAISAGLDGDIQYF.

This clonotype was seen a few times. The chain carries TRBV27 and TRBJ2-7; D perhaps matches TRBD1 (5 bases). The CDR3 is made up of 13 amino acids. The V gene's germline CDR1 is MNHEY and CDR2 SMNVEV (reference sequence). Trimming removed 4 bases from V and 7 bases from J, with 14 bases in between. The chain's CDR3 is CASSSQGPWEQYF. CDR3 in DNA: TGTGCCAGCAGTTCTCAGGGCCCGTGGGAGCAGTACTTC.

The CDR3 sequence is CASSLSGIEGQPQHF. The CDR3 DNA reads TGCGCCAGCAGCTTGTCGGGCATCGAAGGACAGCCCCAGCATTTT. The chain has TRBV5-1 and TRBJ1-5; no clear D. The ends were cut back, 1 base at V and 7 bases at J, with 15 bases in the middle. The CDR3 consists of 15 residues. CDR1 is SGHRS and CDR2 is YFSETQ in the germline V gene.

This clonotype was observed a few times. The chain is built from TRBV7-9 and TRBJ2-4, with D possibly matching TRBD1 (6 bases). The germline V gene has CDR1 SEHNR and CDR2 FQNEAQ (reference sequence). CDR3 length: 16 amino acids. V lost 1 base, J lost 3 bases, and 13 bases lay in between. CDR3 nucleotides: TGTGCCAGCAGCTTAGATGGGGGCGCGGTCAAAAACATTCAGTACTTC. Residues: CASSLDGGAVKNIQYF. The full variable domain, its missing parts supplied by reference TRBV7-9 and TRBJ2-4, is DTGVSQNPRHKITKRGQNVTFRCDPISEHNRLYWYRQTLGQGPEFLTYFQNEAQLEKSRLLSDRFSAERPKGSFSTLEIQRTEQGDSAMYLCASSLDGGAVKNIQYFGAGTRLSVL.

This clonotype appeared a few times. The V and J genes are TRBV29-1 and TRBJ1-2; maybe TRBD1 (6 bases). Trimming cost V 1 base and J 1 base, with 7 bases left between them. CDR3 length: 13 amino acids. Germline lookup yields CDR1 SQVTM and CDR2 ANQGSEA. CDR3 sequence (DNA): TGCAGCGTTGAAGGGGGGCGTAACTATGGCTACACCTTC. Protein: CSVEGGRNYGYTF.

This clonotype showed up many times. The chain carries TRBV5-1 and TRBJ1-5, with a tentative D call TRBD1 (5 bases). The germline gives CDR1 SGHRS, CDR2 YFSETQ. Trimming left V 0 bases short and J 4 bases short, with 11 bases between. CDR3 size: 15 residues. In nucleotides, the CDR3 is TGCGCCAGCAGCTTGGCAGCGGGGGGGAATCAGCCCCAGCATTTT. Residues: CASSLAAGGNQPQHF.